A single sample is the source of the 9 T cell receptor beta chains below, sequenced in a study of PD-1 blockade in classical Hodgkin lymphoma (dated by TCRdb to the early 2020s). Library prep was done by the immunoSEQ multiplex PCR assay. Held by TCRdb, this immuneACCESS table contains in-frame sequences only and omits some clones. Under half of the omission traces to an unresolved V gene where checked; the cause of the rest is unknown. The sample data list 46,000 or so clones, and about three quarters of these were observed just once. Jointly, the top ten make up 20% to 25% of the sample. The label giving this sample's time point can be read as: cycle 2 day 1 (C2D1) of nivolumab. Every trial patient had relapsed after autologous stem cell transplantation, and cohorts A, B and C differed in prior brentuximab vedotin exposure. The specimen was peripheral blood mononuclear cells (PBMCs), collected before the second cycle of nivolumab. These receptors all come from a human donor with classical Hodgkin lymphoma.

The chain has TRBV30 and TRBJ2-3; 8 positions match TRBD2. The germline gives CDR1 GTSNPN, CDR2 SVGIG (reference sequence). This CDR3 region has 15 residues. Trimming removed 2 bases from V and 3 bases from J; junction bases left unmatched: 7. For the CDR3, the DNA is TGTGCCTGGAGTCCCAGCGGGAGTGCTACAGATACGCAGTATTTT. Its translation: CAWSPSGSATDTQYF. Together with reference TRBV30 and TRBJ2-3, the CDR3 gives the full variable domain: SQTIHQWPATLVQPVGSPLSLECTVEGTSNPNLYWYRQAAGRGLQLLFYSVGIGQISSEVPQNLSASRPQDRQFILSSKKLLLSDSGFYLCAWSPSGSATDTQYFGPGTRLTVL.

The chain combines TRBV29-1 with TRBJ2-1; D is undetermined. The CDR3 is 12 residues long. Trimming pared 8 bases from V and 3 bases from J, leaving 11 bases between. Germline CDR1 reads SQVTM; CDR2 reads ANQGSEA. CDR3 in DNA: TGCAGCCTTCAGGCAGGCTACAATGAGCAGTTCTTC. Protein: CSLQAGYNEQFF.

This chain connects TRBV7-2 to TRBJ1-5, with D tentatively TRBD1 (6 bases). CDR1 SGHTA and CDR2 FQGNSA come from the germline V gene. The V and J ends lost 5 bases and 6 bases respectively, with 17 bases between them. The CDR3 covers 15 residues. The CDR3 reads CASSPGTSKSQPQHF. CDR3 in DNA: TGTGCCAGCAGCCCCGGGACATCTAAGAGTCAGCCCCAGCATTTT.

V is TRBV6-5 and J is TRBJ2-1; no definite D call. This CDR3 spans 12 amino acids. Germline V lookup: CDR1 MNHEY, CDR2 SVGAGI. V was clipped by 2 bases and J by 9 bases, with 8 bases between them. The CDR3, as DNA: TGTGCCAGCAGTTACGGCCCGGGTGAGCAGTTCTTC. This encodes CASSYGPGEQFF.

The CDR3: CASSPGYSNSPLHF. DNA for the CDR3: TGTGCCAGCAGCCCGGGATACTCAAATTCACCCCTCCACTTT. The chain combines TRBV14 with TRBJ1-6, with D unresolved. This CDR3 is built from 14 residues. In germline, CDR1 is SGHDN, CDR2 FVKESK. The V and J ends lost 4 bases and 7 bases respectively, with 11 bases between them.

This clone was seen only once. V and J are TRBV7-2 and TRBJ2-3; possibly TRBD2 for D (7 bases). In germline, CDR1 is SGHTA, CDR2 FQGNSA. CDR3 length equals 16 residues. Trimming pared 0 bases from V and 5 bases from J, leaving 15 bases between. The CDR3 nucleotides are TGTGCCAGCAGCTTAGCGGGGGGGCCATTGTTAGATACGCAGTATTTT. It encodes CASSLAGGPLLDTQYF.

This rearrangement joins TRBV7-6 to TRBJ2-7; TRBD2 matches at 7 bases. The V gene's germline CDR1 is SGHVS and CDR2 FNYEAQ. V was clipped by 2 bases and J by 6 bases; unmatched bases: 10. The CDR3 covers 15 residues. CDR3 sequence reads: CASSLSRSTGGEQYF. Written as DNA, the CDR3 is TGTGCCAGCAGCTTAAGTCGCTCAACGGGAGGCGAGCAGTACTTC.

This chain connects TRBV12-5 to TRBJ1-2, with D unclear. Trimming removed 2 bases from V and 2 bases from J, with 18 bases in between. Germline V gene lookup returns CDR1 LGHNT and CDR2 FRNRAP. The CDR3 has 17 residues. The CDR3 DNA reads as TGTGCTAGTGGTTTGTACAACAGCGGGGTACTAAACTATGGCTACACCTTC. This sequence encodes CASGLYNSGVLNYGYTF.

V is TRBV5-4 and J is TRBJ1-1, with D maybe TRBD1 (6 bases). The CDR3 length is 14 residues. Trimming left V 5 bases short and J 2 bases short, with 13 bases between. CDR1 is SGHNT and CDR2 is YYREEE in the germline V gene (reference sequence). The CDR3 loop reads CASRTGQINTEAFF. The DNA for the CDR3 is TGTGCCAGCAGAACCGGACAGATTAACACTGAAGCTTTCTTT. The whole variable domain, filled in from reference TRBV5-4 and TRBJ1-1, reads ETGVTQSPTHLIKTRGQQVTLRCSSQSGHNTVSWYQQALGQGPQFIFQYYREEENGRGNFPPRFSGLQFPNYSSELNVNALELDDSALYLCASRTGQINTEAFFGQGTRLTVV.